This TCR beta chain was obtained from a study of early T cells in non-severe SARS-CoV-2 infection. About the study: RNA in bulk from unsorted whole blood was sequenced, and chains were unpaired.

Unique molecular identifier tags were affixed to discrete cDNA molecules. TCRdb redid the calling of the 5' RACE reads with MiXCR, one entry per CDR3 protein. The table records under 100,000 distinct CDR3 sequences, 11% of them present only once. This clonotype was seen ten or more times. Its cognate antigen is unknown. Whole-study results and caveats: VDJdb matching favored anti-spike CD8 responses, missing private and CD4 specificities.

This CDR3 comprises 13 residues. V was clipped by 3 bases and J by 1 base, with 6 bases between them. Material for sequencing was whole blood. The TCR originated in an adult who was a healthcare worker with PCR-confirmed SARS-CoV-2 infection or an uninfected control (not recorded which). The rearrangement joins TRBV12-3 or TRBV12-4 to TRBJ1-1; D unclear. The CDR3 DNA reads TGTGCCAGCAGTTTGATGGGGAACACTGAAGCTTTCTTT. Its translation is CASSLMGNTEAFF.